The subject of this entry is one T cell receptor (beta chain). No antigen is known for it. These data belong to a study of vaccination and CD4 T cells after COVID-19. Cultured CD4+ T cell DNA was sequenced using the Oncomine TCR Beta short-read assay. MiXCR, applied by TCRdb to the PCR reads, yields one record per CDR3 protein. Of under 20,000 distinct CDR3 sequences detected, 35% to 55% appear once; the ten largest clones hold about 2.9%. CDR3 length: 15 amino acids. CDR1 DFQATT and CDR2 SNEGSKA come from the germline V gene (reference sequence). Trimming stripped 4 bases from V and 2 bases from J, with 15 bases between. Regarding treatment: roughly 10-day PBMC culture with coronavirus spike peptide pools or control peptides (ViraFEST assay).

The chain employs TRBV20-1 and TRBJ1-5; D ambiguous. Sequenced here: CD4+ T cells from blood, cultured in vitro, sampled after SARS-CoV-2 vaccination. The sequence came from a human donor who had recovered from COVID-19. The CDR3, as DNA: TGCAGTGCTACCCGGGGAGGGAAGGGCAATCAGCCCCAGCATTTT. Translation gives CSATRGGKGNQPQHF.